This entry lists 21 T cell receptor beta chains sequenced from one sample in a study of technical replicates of blood from several donors. The protocol was immunoSEQ multiplex PCR, while the TCRdb copy is restricted to in-frame clones and leaves out a portion. The top ten hold 3% to 4% of the sample, which has about 49,000 clones, 90% to 95% seen once. The sequenced sample consisted of PBMCs. The receptors were sampled from a human donor in good health. Some clones in this sample may be carry-over from other donors' samples.

The J gene is TRBJ1-6, the V gene TRBV2; the D is unclear. CDR3 length: 16 amino acids. V lost 7 bases and J 3 bases, leaving 16 bases between the germline ends. The germline V gene has CDR1 SNHLY and CDR2 FYNNEI. The chain's CDR3 is CASKSGDGLYNSPLHF. Written as DNA, the CDR3 is TGTGCCAGCAAATCGGGAGACGGTCTCTATAATTCACCCCTCCACTTT.

This sequence joins TRBV7-6 and TRBJ2-7, with a tentative D call TRBD1 (6 bases). Trimming left V 1 base short and J 3 bases short, with 10 bases between. Per the germline V gene, CDR1 is SGHVS and CDR2 is FNYEAQ. This CDR3 spans 14 amino acids. CDR3 amino acids: CASSLGGRRYEQYF. CDR3 sequence (DNA): TGTGCCAGCAGCTTAGGGGGGCGACGCTACGAGCAGTACTTC.

CDR3 loop: CASRHRGSSNQPQHF. The CDR3 DNA is TGTGCCAGCAGACACAGGGGATCAAGCAATCAGCCCCAGCATTTT. The chain links TRBV6-5 to TRBJ1-5, with 7 bases lining up with TRBD1. The V gene end was trimmed by 6 bases and the J gene end by 1 base; junction bases not matched to a gene: 6. The CDR3 is made up of 15 amino acids. The germline gives CDR1 MNHEY, CDR2 SVGAGI.

The chain links TRBV6-5 to TRBJ2-7; possibly TRBD1 for D (5 bases). CDR1 and CDR2 (germline): MNHEY, SVGAGI. This CDR3 contains 12 residues. V was trimmed by 4 bases and J by 5 bases, leaving 9 bases between them. The CDR3 reads CASSSQTDEQYF. Written as DNA, the CDR3 is TGTGCCAGCAGTTCGCAGACAGACGAGCAGTACTTC.

This rearrangement joins TRBV6-5 to TRBJ1-6, with D possibly matching TRBD1 (5 bases). Germline-derived CDR1 and CDR2 are MNHEY and SVGAGI. V shed 6 bases and J shed 9 bases, with 18 bases lying between them. This CDR3 region has 15 residues. The CDR3 reads CASSSQGRHGSPLHF. Here the CDR3 DNA reads TGTGCCAGCAGCTCCCAGGGCCGCCATGGTTCACCCCTCCACTTT.

J is TRBJ2-6 and V is TRBV11-2; 8 nucleotides align to TRBD2. The CDR3 covers 15 residues. Trimming cost V 5 bases and J 6 bases; bases outside gene matches: 6. From germline, CDR1 is SGHAT and CDR2 FQNNGV. CDR3 sequence reads: CASSNSGALANVLTF. CDR3 nucleotides: TGTGCCAGCAGCAATAGCGGGGCCCTGGCCAACGTCCTGACTTTC.

The V and J genes are TRBV29-1 and TRBJ1-5; 9 bases map to TRBD1. After removal of 6 bases from V and 11 bases from J, the junction contained 17 bases not matched to a gene. The CDR3 has 15 residues. Germline V CDR1 and CDR2: SQVTM, ANQGSEA. Written as DNA, the CDR3 is TGCAGCGTCGCGACACAGGGGGCAACAGGGGGTTCCCAGCATTTT. This translates into CSVATQGATGGSQHF.

This chain links TRBV6-1 with TRBJ1-3; D is possibly TRBD1 (5 bases). V gave up 6 bases and J gave up 4 bases, with 10 bases separating them. Germline V gene sequence: CDR1 MNHNS, CDR2 SASEGT. CDR3 length equals 13 residues. The CDR3 nucleotides read TGTGCCAGCAGGGGGGACTTAGGAAACACCATATATTTT. As protein: CASRGDLGNTIYF.

The V call is TRBV4-3, the J call TRBJ1-2; 8 positions agree with TRBD1. The CDR3 spans 14 residues. V lost 1 base and J lost 4; bases outside the gene matches: 2. The germline gives CDR1 LGHNA, CDR2 YSLEER. The CDR3 spells CASSQGTGTYGYTF. In DNA form, the CDR3 reads TGCGCCAGCAGCCAAGGGACAGGGACCTATGGCTACACCTTC.

This chain uses TRBV15 with TRBJ2-2; tentatively, D is TRBD2 (5 bases). V shed 1 base and J shed 8 bases, with 17 bases lying between them. The V gene's germline CDR1 is LNHNV and CDR2 YYDKDF (reference sequence). This CDR3 region has 16 residues. The CDR3: CATSRVGLLATGELFF. CDR3 sequence (DNA): TGTGCCACCAGCAGAGTGGGCCTTCTAGCAACTGGGGAGCTGTTTTTT.

The chain joins TRBV5-6 to TRBJ1-5; 10 positions match TRBD1. Germline CDR1 SGHDT, CDR2 YYEEEE. The CDR3 has 15 residues. V trimming: 1 base; J trimming: 7 bases; junction bases outside the gene matches: 5. The CDR3 loop is CASSLRTGGIQPQHF. In DNA form, the CDR3 reads TGTGCCAGCAGCTTGAGGACAGGGGGTATCCAGCCCCAGCATTTT.

This sequence joins TRBV4-3 and TRBJ1-6; D is uncertain. Per the germline V gene, CDR1 is LGHNA and CDR2 is YSLEER. With 0 bases removed from V and 3 bases from J, the gap between germline ends came to 9 bases. The CDR3 is 16 residues long. CDR3 residues: CASSQEIRVYNSPLHF. The CDR3 nucleotides read TGCGCCAGCAGCCAAGAGATCCGCGTCTATAATTCACCCCTCCACTTT.

A single count supports this clone. The V call is TRBV6-1, the J call TRBJ2-2; 9 bases line up with TRBD2. Germline CDR1 reads MNHNS; CDR2 reads SASEGT. Trimming took 6 bases from V and 6 from J; bases not matched to a gene: 5. The CDR3 contains 14 residues. For the CDR3, the DNA is TGTGCCAGCAGAGCGGGAGGTTCACCCGGGGAGCTGTTTTTT. This codes for CASRAGGSPGELFF.

The chain couples TRBV9 to TRBJ2-3, with D possibly TRBD2 on 7 matching bases. V lost 0 bases, J lost 1 base, and 15 bases lay in between. This CDR3 spans 17 amino acids. CDR1 and CDR2 (germline): SGDLS, YYNGEE. CDR3: CASSVDSGGLGTDTQYF. For the CDR3, the DNA is TGTGCCAGCAGCGTAGACTCCGGGGGGCTCGGCACAGATACGCAGTATTTT.

The gene calls are TRBV4-1 and TRBJ2-7; 9 nucleotides agree with TRBD1. V trimming: 3 bases; J trimming: 3 bases; junction bases outside the gene matches: 6. Germline-derived CDR1 and CDR2 are MGHRA and YSYEKL. The CDR3 covers 15 residues. The CDR3 loop is CASSHNRGQIYEQYF. Here the CDR3 DNA reads TGCGCCAGCAGCCACAACAGGGGGCAAATCTACGAGCAGTACTTC.

The chain combines TRBV5-1 with TRBJ1-3; 8 bases align to TRBD1. V lost 4 bases, J lost 0 bases, and 9 bases stayed unmatched. CDR1 and CDR2 (germline): SGHRS, YFSETQ. The CDR3 totals 17 residues. The CDR3 DNA reads as TGCGCCAGCAGCACCCAAGGGGGACAGGCCTCTGGAAACACCATATATTTT. The encoded protein is CASSTQGGQASGNTIYF.

This chain links TRBV5-6 with TRBJ1-4; 11 bases align to TRBD1. V trimming: 4 bases; J trimming: 5 bases; junction bases outside the gene matches: 7. CDR1 and CDR2 from the germline V gene are SGHDT and YYEEEE. This CDR3 contains 16 residues. CDR3 DNA: TGTGCCAGCAGCGGGGGGACAGGGGGATGGAATGAAAAACTGTTTTTT. Translated, it gives CASSGGTGGWNEKLFF.

The chain joins TRBV2 to TRBJ2-5, with 10 nucleotides matching TRBD2. In germline, CDR1 is SNHLY, CDR2 FYNNEI. The CDR3 totals 16 residues. The junction had 6 bases not matched to a gene; V was cut back by 5 bases and J by 0 bases. DNA of the CDR3: TGTGCCAGCAGTCTGCTAGCGGGGGCGAACCAAGAGACCCAGTACTTC. It yields the protein CASSLLAGANQETQYF.

The chain employs TRBV27 and TRBJ2-5, with a tentative D call TRBD2 (5 bases). Trimming took off 5 bases at V and 0 bases at J, with 10 bases between the two ends. The V gene's germline CDR1 is MNHEY and CDR2 SMNVEV (reference sequence). CDR3 length equals 14 residues. The chain's CDR3 is CASSPTGYQETQYF. Written as DNA, the CDR3 is TGTGCCAGCAGTCCGACGGGGTACCAAGAGACCCAGTACTTC.

The chain uses TRBV2 and TRBJ2-5; TRBD2 agrees at 8 bases. Per the germline V gene, CDR1 is SNHLY and CDR2 is FYNNEI. V was clipped by 11 bases and J by 3 bases; unmatched bases: 8. The CDR3 is made up of 13 amino acids. The CDR3 DNA sequence: TGTGCCCGAGAGGCACTAGCGGAAGAGACCCAGTACTTC. Protein product: CAREALAEETQYF.

The CDR3 spells CASSPDRVDEQYF. For the CDR3, the DNA is TGTGCCAGCAGCCCCGACAGGGTAGACGAGCAGTACTTC. The gene calls are TRBV9 and TRBJ2-7; 7 positions agree with TRBD1. Trimming at V came to 4 bases and at J to 5 bases, leaving 6 bases not matched to a gene. The CDR3 runs 13 residues. Germline V lookup: CDR1 SGDLS, CDR2 YYNGEE.